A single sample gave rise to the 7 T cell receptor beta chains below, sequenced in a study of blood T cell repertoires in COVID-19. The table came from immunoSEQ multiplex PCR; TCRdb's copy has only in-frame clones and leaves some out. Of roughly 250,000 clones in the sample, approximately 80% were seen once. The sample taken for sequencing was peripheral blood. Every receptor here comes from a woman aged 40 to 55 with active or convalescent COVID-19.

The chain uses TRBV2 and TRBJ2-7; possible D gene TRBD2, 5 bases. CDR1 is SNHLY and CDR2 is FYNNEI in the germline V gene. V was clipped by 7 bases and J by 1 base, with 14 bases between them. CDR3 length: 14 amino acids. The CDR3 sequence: CASIPRTVSYEQYV. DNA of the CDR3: TGTGCCAGCATCCCCAGGACTGTTTCCTACGAGCAGTACGTC.

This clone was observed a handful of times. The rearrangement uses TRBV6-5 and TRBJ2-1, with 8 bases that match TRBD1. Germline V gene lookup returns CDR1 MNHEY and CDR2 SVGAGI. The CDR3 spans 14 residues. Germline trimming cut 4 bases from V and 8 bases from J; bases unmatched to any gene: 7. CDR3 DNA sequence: TGTGCCAGCAGTTCTACCTCGGACAGGGATGAGCAGTTCTTC. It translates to CASSSTSDRDEQFF.

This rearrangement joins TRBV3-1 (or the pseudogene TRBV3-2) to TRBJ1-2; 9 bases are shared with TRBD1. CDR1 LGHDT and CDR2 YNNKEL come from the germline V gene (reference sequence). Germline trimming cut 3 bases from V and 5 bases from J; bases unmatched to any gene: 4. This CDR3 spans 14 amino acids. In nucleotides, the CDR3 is TGTGCCAGCAGCCAGGGGACAGGGATATATGGCTACACCTTC. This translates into CASSQGTGIYGYTF.

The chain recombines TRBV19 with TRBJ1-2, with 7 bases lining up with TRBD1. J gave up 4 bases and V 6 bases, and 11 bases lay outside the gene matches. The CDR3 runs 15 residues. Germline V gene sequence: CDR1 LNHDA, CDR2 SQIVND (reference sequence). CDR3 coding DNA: TGTGCCAGTAGGGGCTGGACAGGCGTAGGCTATGGCTACACCTTC. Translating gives CASRGWTGVGYGYTF.

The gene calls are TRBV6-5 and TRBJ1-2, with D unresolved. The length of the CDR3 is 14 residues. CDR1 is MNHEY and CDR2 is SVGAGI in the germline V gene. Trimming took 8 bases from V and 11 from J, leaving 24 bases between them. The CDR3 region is CASGRKRAVEVYTF. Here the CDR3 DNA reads TGTGCCAGCGGGCGTAAACGGGCAGTGGAGGTATACACCTTC.

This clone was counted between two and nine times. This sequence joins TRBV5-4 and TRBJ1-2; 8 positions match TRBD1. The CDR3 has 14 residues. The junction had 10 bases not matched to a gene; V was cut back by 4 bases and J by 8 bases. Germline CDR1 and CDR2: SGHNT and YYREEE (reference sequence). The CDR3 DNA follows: TGTGCCAGCAGCACCGGGACAGGAATGTACGGCTACACCTTC. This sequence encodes CASSTGTGMYGYTF.

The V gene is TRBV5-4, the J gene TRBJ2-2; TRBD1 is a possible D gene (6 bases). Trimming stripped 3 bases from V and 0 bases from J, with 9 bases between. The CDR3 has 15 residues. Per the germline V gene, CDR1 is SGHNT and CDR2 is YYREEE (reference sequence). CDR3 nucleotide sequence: TGTGCCAGCAGCTCGGACAGATCGAACACCGGGGAGCTGTTTTTT. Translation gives CASSSDRSNTGELFF.